Listed below are T cell receptor beta chains from one sample, sequenced in a study of blood T cells in healthy people across ages. MiXCR, applied by TCRdb to the 5' RACE reads, yields one record per CDR3 protein. Here the sample spans 1.5 million to 2 million distinct CDR3 sequences, about 50% being singletons. What was sequenced was blood. These receptors were obtained from a woman aged 40-49 years in good health. The CDR3 runs from the conserved cysteine through the conserved F or W. D genes are given only for firm matches. The size of a clone is reported for some rows only, either as once, few or many, or as a class for expanded clones.

abundance: once
d_gene: TRBD1
j_gene: TRBJ2-3
v_gene: TRBV4-1
CDR3aa: CASSQINQGATDTQYF

abundance: -
d_gene: TRBD2
j_gene: TRBJ2-3
v_gene: TRBV4-2
CDR3aa: CASSLSGTSGASTDTQYF

abundance: -
d_gene: -
j_gene: TRBJ1-2
v_gene: TRBV4-1
CDR3aa: CASSQDLVVSRGNYGYTF

abundance: -
d_gene: TRBD2
j_gene: -
v_gene: TRBV2
CDR3aa: CASDVGLAGTQYF

abundance: -
d_gene: TRBD2
j_gene: TRBJ2-5
v_gene: TRBV9
CDR3aa: CASSAKSGGLKEAQYF

abundance: -
d_gene: -
j_gene: TRBJ2-5
v_gene: TRBV7-8
CDR3aa: CASSAPRGGPRETQYF

abundance: -
d_gene: -
j_gene: TRBJ2-7
v_gene: TRBV2
CDR3aa: CASSEGGMYYEQYF

abundance: -
d_gene: TRBD1
j_gene: TRBJ2-7
v_gene: TRBV11-1
CDR3aa: CASSLDPGQRYEQYF

abundance: -
d_gene: -
j_gene: TRBJ2-5
v_gene: TRBV27
CDR3aa: CASSPGAAQYF

abundance: -
d_gene: TRBD2
j_gene: TRBJ2-1
v_gene: TRBV14
CDR3aa: CASSQGTSGVTRDEQFF

abundance: -
d_gene: TRBD1
j_gene: TRBJ1-2
v_gene: TRBV5-5
CDR3aa: CASSLGGTAYGYTF

abundance: -
d_gene: TRBD2
j_gene: TRBJ2-5
v_gene: TRBV11-2
CDR3aa: CASSFVGLALYQETQYF

abundance: -
d_gene: -
j_gene: TRBJ1-2
v_gene: TRBV28
CDR3aa: CASSSGPAGYYGYTF

abundance: few
d_gene: TRBD1
j_gene: TRBJ2-7
v_gene: TRBV20-1
CDR3aa: CSASRQGYEQYF

abundance: -
d_gene: -
j_gene: TRBJ2-7
v_gene: TRBV6-1
CDR3aa: CASRTGTSFSPYEQYF

abundance: -
d_gene: -
j_gene: TRBJ1-1
v_gene: TRBV12-3/TRBV12-4
CDR3aa: CASSWGVGGNTEAFF

abundance: few
d_gene: TRBD1
j_gene: TRBJ2-3
v_gene: TRBV7-9
CDR3aa: CASSFVQGVTDTQYF

abundance: -
d_gene: -
j_gene: TRBJ2-5
v_gene: TRBV6-5
CDR3aa: CASLGPNSETQYF

abundance: -
d_gene: -
j_gene: TRBJ2-5
v_gene: TRBV25-1
CDR3aa: CASMSETQYF

abundance: few
d_gene: -
j_gene: TRBJ2-7
v_gene: TRBV11-2
CDR3aa: CASSLGREYEQYF

abundance: few
d_gene: TRBD2
j_gene: TRBJ2-5
v_gene: TRBV27
CDR3aa: CASSLSGELFETQYF

abundance: few
d_gene: -
j_gene: TRBJ2-3
v_gene: TRBV7-2
CDR3aa: CASSLFQSTDTQYF

abundance: -
d_gene: -
j_gene: TRBJ2-3
v_gene: TRBV27
CDR3aa: CASSLWGDRGRGGQTDTQYF

abundance: -
d_gene: TRBD1
j_gene: TRBJ2-1
v_gene: TRBV20-1
CDR3aa: CSATPGGGYEQFF

abundance: -
d_gene: -
j_gene: TRBJ1-4
v_gene: TRBV20-1
CDR3aa: CSAQSLGGTNEKLFF

abundance: -
d_gene: -
j_gene: TRBJ1-1
v_gene: TRBV29-1
CDR3aa: CSVEAGIEAFF

abundance: few
d_gene: -
j_gene: TRBJ2-3
v_gene: TRBV7-2
CDR3aa: CASSRTFADTQYF

abundance: -
d_gene: -
j_gene: TRBJ1-2
v_gene: TRBV11-2
CDR3aa: CASSLGRTGRGYTF

abundance: -
d_gene: -
j_gene: TRBJ1-1
v_gene: TRBV6-2/TRBV6-3
CDR3aa: CASSPAMGADTEAFF

abundance: -
d_gene: TRBD1
j_gene: TRBJ2-7
v_gene: TRBV28
CDR3aa: CASSSDRGGHYEQYF

abundance: -
d_gene: TRBD2
j_gene: TRBJ2-3
v_gene: TRBV7-9
CDR3aa: CASSSTGTSFTDTQYF

abundance: -
d_gene: TRBD1
j_gene: TRBJ2-1
v_gene: TRBV14
CDR3aa: CASSATDRALYNEQFF

abundance: few
d_gene: -
j_gene: TRBJ1-2
v_gene: TRBV6-2/TRBV6-3
CDR3aa: CASSSGAEINYGYTF

abundance: -
d_gene: -
j_gene: TRBJ2-3
v_gene: TRBV6-1
CDR3aa: CASSGLEDLIYTDTQYF

abundance: -
d_gene: -
j_gene: TRBJ1-2
v_gene: TRBV3-1
CDR3aa: CASSQPDGPSRGYTF

abundance: -
d_gene: -
j_gene: TRBJ2-7
v_gene: TRBV29-1
CDR3aa: CSVAAGLSYEQYF

abundance: -
d_gene: -
j_gene: TRBJ1-2
v_gene: TRBV20-1
CDR3aa: CSARGKAYGYTF

abundance: -
d_gene: TRBD2
j_gene: TRBJ2-3
v_gene: TRBV6-6
CDR3aa: CASSRQTSGVSTDTQYF

abundance: few
d_gene: -
j_gene: TRBJ1-5
v_gene: TRBV4-3
CDR3aa: CASSQVWRNNQPQHF

abundance: -
d_gene: TRBD2
j_gene: TRBJ2-5
v_gene: TRBV10-3
CDR3aa: CAISSGLAGGRQTQYF

abundance: few
d_gene: TRBD1
j_gene: TRBJ1-4
v_gene: TRBV6-5
CDR3aa: CASSLEGTGLEKLFF

abundance: -
d_gene: -
j_gene: TRBJ1-5
v_gene: TRBV6-2/TRBV6-3
CDR3aa: CASSYDISSPQHF

abundance: -
d_gene: -
j_gene: -
v_gene: TRBV14
CDR3aa: CASSQFLETQYF

abundance: -
d_gene: -
j_gene: TRBJ2-3
v_gene: TRBV24-1
CDR3aa: CATSGPGSSTDTQYF

abundance: few
d_gene: TRBD2
j_gene: TRBJ2-1
v_gene: TRBV11-1
CDR3aa: CASSQRSGGAVYEQFF

abundance: -
d_gene: TRBD1
j_gene: TRBJ1-1
v_gene: TRBV11-2
CDR3aa: CASTSNRGKMNTEAFF

abundance: -
d_gene: -
j_gene: TRBJ2-1
v_gene: TRBV27
CDR3aa: CASSPQGFYNEQFF

abundance: -
d_gene: -
j_gene: TRBJ1-4
v_gene: TRBV7-9
CDR3aa: CASSPRNPNEKLFF

abundance: few
d_gene: -
j_gene: TRBJ2-7
v_gene: TRBV7-2
CDR3aa: CASSGRVPYEQYF

abundance: -
d_gene: -
j_gene: TRBJ2-2
v_gene: TRBV5-1
CDR3aa: CASSTGRLNTGELFF

abundance: -
d_gene: TRBD2
j_gene: TRBJ2-7
v_gene: TRBV28
CDR3aa: CASSRLAETYNEQYF

abundance: -
d_gene: -
j_gene: -
v_gene: TRBV5-1
CDR3aa: CASSLDVSDSNEQYF

abundance: few
d_gene: -
j_gene: TRBJ2-1
v_gene: TRBV6-2/TRBV6-3
CDR3aa: CASSEGLSKQFF